This entry lists 3 T cell receptor beta chains sequenced from one sample in a study of CD8+CD57+ T cells in acquired aplastic anemia. According to the study, genomic DNA was the template for TCR beta VDJ and CDR3 profiling. TCRdb ran MiXCR on the reads and lists one entry per CDR3 protein. The sample has 190,000 or so distinct CDR3 sequences; approximately 60% are singletons. The sample taken for sequencing was sorted CD4+, CD8+, or CD8+CD57+ T cells (not recorded which) from PBMCs. These receptors were obtained from a human donor in good health.

This chain joins TRBV27 and TRBJ2-7, with 8 bases aligning to TRBD1. V trimming: 6 bases; J trimming: 4 bases; junction bases outside the gene matches: 11. This CDR3 contains 15 residues. Germline V gene lookup returns CDR1 MNHEY and CDR2 SMNVEV (reference sequence). The CDR3 DNA is TGTGCCAGCAGCTTAGGGCAGGGGGCGCAGTACGAGCAGTACTTC. This codes for CASSLGQGAQYEQYF.

The chain joins TRBV20-1 to TRBJ1-5, with TRBD1 matching 9 bases. The CDR3 contains 14 residues. With 4 bases clipped from V and 10 bases from J, the junction kept 11 bases outside the gene matches. Germline CDR1 reads DFQATT; CDR2 reads SNEGSKA (reference sequence). The CDR3 DNA sequence: TGCAGTGCTACCGACATGGACAGGGGCGAACCCCAGCATTTT. It yields the protein CSATDMDRGEPQHF.

This clonotype was picked up one time. The rearrangement joins TRBV10-3 to TRBJ1-1; D is possibly TRBD1 (6 bases). Trimming removed 4 bases from V and 0 bases from J, with 15 bases in between. The CDR3 is made up of 16 amino acids. In germline, CDR1 is ENHRY, CDR2 SYGVKD. CDR3 bases: TGTGCCATCAGTGCTAGGGGGGTGGGGATGAACACTGAAGCTTTCTTT. This codes for CAISARGVGMNTEAFF.